This record concerns one T cell receptor (beta chain) sequence. What it binds is not known. This record comes from a study of read filtering for tumor transcriptome and immune sequencing. Study at large: Revised staging placed roughly 8 patients in R-ISS I, roughly 17 in II, 6 or 7 in III. RNA-seq yielded only about 80 to 1,400 TCR reads, IR-seq about 4.05 to 11 million. Study results and caveats: The sorted CD138-negative fraction was a mixed bone marrow immune population, not purified T cells. Compared with RNA-seq, IR-seq gave much higher clonotype depth and reliability.

Molecular barcoded adaptors covering alpha/delta and beta/gamma chains were used on roughly 400 ng RNA. TCRdb analysed the reads with MiXCR anew, one entry per CDR3 protein. The profile covers about 46,000 distinct CDR3 sequences, with less than 20% appearing a single time and over 35% taken by the ten largest. The CDR3 has 16 residues. Germline V gene data show CDR1 as DFQATT and CDR2 as SNEGSKA (reference sequence). J lost 6 bases, V lost 0 bases, and 7 bases had no gene match. The rearrangement joins TRBV20-1 to TRBJ2-1, with 11 positions matching TRBD2. The clonotype originates from a donor at least 40 years old with multiple myeloma. Sequenced material: a population of CD138-negative cells sorted from bone marrow. The CDR3 DNA is TGCAGTGCTAGAGATGTAAGGACTAGCGGGTTCAATGAGCAGTTCTTC. Its translation: CSARDVRTSGFNEQFF.